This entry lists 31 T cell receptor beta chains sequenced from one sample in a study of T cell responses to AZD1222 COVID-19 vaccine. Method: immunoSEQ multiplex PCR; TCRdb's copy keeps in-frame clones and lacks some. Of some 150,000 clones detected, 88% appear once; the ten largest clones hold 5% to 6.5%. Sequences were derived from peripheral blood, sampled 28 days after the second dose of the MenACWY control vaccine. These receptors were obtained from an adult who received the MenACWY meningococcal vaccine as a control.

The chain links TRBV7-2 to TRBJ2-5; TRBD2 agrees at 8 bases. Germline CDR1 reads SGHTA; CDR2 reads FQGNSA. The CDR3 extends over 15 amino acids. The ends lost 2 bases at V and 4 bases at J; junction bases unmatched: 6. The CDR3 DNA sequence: TGTGCCAGCAGCTTACAAGCGGGAGAAGGAGAGACCCAGTACTTC. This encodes CASSLQAGEGETQYF.

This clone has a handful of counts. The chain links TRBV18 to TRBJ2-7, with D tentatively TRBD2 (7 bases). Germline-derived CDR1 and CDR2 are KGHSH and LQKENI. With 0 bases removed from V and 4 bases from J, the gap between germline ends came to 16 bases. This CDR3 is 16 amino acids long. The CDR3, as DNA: TGTGCCAGCTCACCACCGTTTGGGGGGGCAGGATACGAGCAGTACTTC. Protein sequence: CASSPPFGGAGYEQYF.

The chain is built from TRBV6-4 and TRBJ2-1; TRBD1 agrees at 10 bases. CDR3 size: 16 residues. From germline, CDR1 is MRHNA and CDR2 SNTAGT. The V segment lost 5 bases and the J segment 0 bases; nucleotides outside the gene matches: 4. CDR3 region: CASSPGQGGSYNEQFF. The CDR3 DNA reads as TGTGCCAGCAGTCCCGGACAGGGGGGCTCCTACAATGAGCAGTTCTTC.

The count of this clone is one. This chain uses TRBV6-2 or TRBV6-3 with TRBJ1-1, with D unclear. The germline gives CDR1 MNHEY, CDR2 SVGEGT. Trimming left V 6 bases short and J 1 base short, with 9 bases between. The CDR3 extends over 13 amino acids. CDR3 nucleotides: TGTGCCAGCAGCCAGGCAGAGAACACTGAAGCTTTCTTT. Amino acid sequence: CASSQAENTEAFF.

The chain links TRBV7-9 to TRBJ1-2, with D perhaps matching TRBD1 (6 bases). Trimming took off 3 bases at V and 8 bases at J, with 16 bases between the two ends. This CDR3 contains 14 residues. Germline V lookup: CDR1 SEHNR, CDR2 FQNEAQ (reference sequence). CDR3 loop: CASSLDRAVGGYTF. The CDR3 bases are TGTGCCAGCAGCTTGGACAGAGCGGTGGGGGGCTACACCTTC.

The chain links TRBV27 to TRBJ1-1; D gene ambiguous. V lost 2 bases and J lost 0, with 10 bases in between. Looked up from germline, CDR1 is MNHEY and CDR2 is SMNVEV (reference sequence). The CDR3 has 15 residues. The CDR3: CASSLALSMNTEAFF. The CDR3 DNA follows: TGTGCCAGCAGTTTAGCATTGAGTATGAACACTGAAGCTTTCTTT.

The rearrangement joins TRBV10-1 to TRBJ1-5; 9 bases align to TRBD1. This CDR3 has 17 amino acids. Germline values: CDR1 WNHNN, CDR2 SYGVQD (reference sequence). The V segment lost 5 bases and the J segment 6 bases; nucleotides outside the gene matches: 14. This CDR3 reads CASSHQLTTGGGQPQHF. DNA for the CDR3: TGCGCCAGCAGTCACCAGTTGACGACAGGGGGAGGTCAGCCCCAGCATTTT.

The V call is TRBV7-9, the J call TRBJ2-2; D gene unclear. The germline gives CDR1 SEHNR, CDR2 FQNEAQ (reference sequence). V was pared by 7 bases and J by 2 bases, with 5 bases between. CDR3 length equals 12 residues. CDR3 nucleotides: TGTGCCAGCAACCGAAACACCGGGGAGCTGTTTTTT. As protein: CASNRNTGELFF. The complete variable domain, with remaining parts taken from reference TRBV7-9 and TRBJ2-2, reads DTGVSQNPRHKITKRGQNVTFRCDPISEHNRLYWYRQTLGQGPEFLTYFQNEAQLEKSRLLSDRFSAERPKGSFSTLEIQRTEQGDSAMYLCASNRNTGELFFGEGSRLTVL.

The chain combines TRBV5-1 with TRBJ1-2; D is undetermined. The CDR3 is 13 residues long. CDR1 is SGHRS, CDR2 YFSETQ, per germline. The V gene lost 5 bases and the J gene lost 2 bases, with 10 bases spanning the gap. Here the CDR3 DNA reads TGCGCCAGCAGTCGTATCCCCAACTATGGCTACACCTTC. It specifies CASSRIPNYGYTF.

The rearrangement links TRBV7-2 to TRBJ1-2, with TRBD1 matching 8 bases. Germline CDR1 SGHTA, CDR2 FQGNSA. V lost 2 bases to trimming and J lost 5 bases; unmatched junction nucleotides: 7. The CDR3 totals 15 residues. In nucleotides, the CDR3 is TGTGCCAGCAGCTTAAGGGCAGGGGGCGGGTATGGCTACACCTTC. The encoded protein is CASSLRAGGGYGYTF.

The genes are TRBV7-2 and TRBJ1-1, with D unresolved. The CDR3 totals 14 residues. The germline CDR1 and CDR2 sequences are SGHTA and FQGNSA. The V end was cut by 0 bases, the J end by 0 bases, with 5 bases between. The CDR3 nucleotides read TGTGCCAGCAGCTTAGCGCACATGAACACTGAAGCTTTCTTT. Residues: CASSLAHMNTEAFF.

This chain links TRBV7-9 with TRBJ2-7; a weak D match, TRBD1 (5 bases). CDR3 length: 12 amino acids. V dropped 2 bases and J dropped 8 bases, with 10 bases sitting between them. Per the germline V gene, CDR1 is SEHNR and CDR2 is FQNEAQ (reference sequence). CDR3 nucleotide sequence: TGTGCCAGCAGCTTAATAAAGGGGCAGCAGTACTTC. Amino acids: CASSLIKGQQYF.

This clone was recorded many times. The CDR3 sequence is CASSEAAATSDTQYF. In nucleotides, the CDR3 is TGTGCCAGCAGCGAGGCGGCCGCAACCTCAGATACGCAGTATTTT. The V gene is TRBV7-3, the J gene TRBJ2-3, with no clear D. This CDR3 region has 15 residues. Germline V lookup: CDR1 SGHTA, CDR2 FQGTGA. V dropped 5 bases and J dropped 4 bases, with 16 bases sitting between them.

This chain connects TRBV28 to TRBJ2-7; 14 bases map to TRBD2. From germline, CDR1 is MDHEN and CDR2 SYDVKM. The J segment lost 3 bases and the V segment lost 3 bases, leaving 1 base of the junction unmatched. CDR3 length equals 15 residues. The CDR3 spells CASSLGTSGGYEQYF. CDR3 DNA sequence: TGTGCCAGCAGTTTGGGGACTAGCGGGGGCTACGAGCAGTACTTC.

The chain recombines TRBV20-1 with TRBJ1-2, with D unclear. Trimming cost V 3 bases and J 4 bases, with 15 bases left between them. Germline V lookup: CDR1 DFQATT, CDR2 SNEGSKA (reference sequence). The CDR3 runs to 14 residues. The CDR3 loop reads CSASLAGQSYGYTF. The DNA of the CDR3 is TGCAGTGCTAGTTTGGCCGGGCAGTCCTATGGCTACACCTTC.

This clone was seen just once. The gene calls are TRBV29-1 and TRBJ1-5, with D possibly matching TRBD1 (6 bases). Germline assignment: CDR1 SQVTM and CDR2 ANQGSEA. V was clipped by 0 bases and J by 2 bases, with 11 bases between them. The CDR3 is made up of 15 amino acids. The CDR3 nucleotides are TGCAGCGTTGAAGAAAGGGGGGATCGCAATCAGCCCCAGCATTTT. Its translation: CSVEERGDRNQPQHF.

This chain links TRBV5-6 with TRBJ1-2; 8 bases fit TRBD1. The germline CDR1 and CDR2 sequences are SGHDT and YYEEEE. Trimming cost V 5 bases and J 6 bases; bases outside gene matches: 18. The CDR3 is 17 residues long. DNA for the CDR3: TGTGCCAGCAGTCGGAGGGGGACAGGATCGCCTTGGGATGGCTACACCTTC. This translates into CASSRRGTGSPWDGYTF.

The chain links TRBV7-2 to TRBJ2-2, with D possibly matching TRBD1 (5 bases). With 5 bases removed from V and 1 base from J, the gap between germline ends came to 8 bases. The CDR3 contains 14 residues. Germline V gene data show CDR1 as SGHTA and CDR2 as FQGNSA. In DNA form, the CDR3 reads TGTGCCAGCAGCCCCGGACAGAACACCGGGGAGCTGTTTTTT. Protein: CASSPGQNTGELFF.

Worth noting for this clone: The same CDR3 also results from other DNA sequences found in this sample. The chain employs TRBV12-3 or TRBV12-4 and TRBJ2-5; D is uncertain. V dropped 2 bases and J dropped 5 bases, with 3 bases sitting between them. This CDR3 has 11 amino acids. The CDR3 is CASSLSETQYF. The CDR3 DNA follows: TGTGCCAGCAGTTTATCCGAGACCCAGTACTTC.

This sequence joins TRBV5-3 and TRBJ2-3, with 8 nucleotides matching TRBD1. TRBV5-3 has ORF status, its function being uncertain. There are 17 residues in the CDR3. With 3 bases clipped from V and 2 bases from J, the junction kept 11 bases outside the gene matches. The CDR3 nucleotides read TGTGCCAGAAGCTCACGTCAGGGACAGGCCATCACAGATACGCAGTATTTT. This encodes CARSSRQGQAITDTQYF.

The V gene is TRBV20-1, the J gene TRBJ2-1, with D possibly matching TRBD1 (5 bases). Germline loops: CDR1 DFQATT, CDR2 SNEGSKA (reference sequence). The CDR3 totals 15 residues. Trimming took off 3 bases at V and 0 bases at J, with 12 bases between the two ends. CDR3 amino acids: CSASKGSYSYNEQFF. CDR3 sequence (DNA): TGCAGTGCTAGTAAGGGGTCTTACTCCTACAATGAGCAGTTCTTC.

CDR3 region: CASSFSGQITDTQYF. In nucleotides, the CDR3 is TGCGCCAGCAGCTTCTCAGGACAGATCACAGATACGCAGTATTTT. This chain uses TRBV5-1 with TRBJ2-3, with D perhaps TRBD1 (6 bases). Per the germline V gene, CDR1 is SGHRS and CDR2 is YFSETQ. The V and J ends lost 2 bases and 2 bases respectively, with 12 bases between them. The CDR3 loop spans 15 amino acids.

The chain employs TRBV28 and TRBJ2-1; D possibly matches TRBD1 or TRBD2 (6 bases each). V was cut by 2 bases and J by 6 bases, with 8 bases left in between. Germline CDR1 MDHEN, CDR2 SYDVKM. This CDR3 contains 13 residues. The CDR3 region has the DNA TGTGCCAGCAGTTTACGGGGGCTCAATGAGCAGTTCTTC. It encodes CASSLRGLNEQFF. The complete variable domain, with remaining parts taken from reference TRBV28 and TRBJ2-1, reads DVKVTQSSRYLVKRTGEKVFLECVQDMDHENMFWYRQDPGLGLRLIYFSYDVKMKEKGDIPEGYSVSREKKERFSLILESASTNQTSMYLCASSLRGLNEQFFGPGTRLTVL.

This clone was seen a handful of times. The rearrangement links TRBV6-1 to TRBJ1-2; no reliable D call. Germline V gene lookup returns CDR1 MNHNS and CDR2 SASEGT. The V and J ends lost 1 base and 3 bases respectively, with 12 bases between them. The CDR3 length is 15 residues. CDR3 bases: TGTGCCAGCAGTGAAGGAAAGGCAGGTGACTATGGCTACACCTTC. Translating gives CASSEGKAGDYGYTF.

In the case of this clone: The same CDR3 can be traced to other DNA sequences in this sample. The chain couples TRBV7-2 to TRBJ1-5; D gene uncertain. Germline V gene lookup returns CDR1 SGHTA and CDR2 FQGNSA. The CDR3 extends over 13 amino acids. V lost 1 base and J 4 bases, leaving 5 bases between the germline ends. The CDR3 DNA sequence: TGTGCCAGCAGCTTAGTGGGGAATCAGCCCCAGCATTTT. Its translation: CASSLVGNQPQHF.

CDR3 region: CASSLVGQESSPLHF. In DNA form, the CDR3 reads TGTGCCAGCAGCTTAGTGGGACAGGAGTCTTCACCCCTCCACTTT. This rearrangement joins TRBV11-3 to TRBJ1-6; 8 bases are a match to TRBD1. This CDR3 spans 15 amino acids. With 1 base clipped from V and 9 bases from J, the junction kept 5 bases outside the gene matches. Per the germline V gene, CDR1 is SGHNT and CDR2 is YENEEA.

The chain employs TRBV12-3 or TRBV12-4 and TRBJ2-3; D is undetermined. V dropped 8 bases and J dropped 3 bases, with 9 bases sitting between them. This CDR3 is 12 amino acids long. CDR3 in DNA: TGTGCCAGCGGGCAAGGGACAGATACGCAGTATTTT. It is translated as CASGQGTDTQYF.

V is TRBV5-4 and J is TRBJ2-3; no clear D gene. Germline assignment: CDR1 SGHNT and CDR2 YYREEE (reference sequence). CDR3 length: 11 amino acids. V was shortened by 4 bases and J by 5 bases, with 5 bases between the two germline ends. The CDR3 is CASSPGDTQYF. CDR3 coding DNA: TGTGCCAGCAGCCCCGGAGATACGCAGTATTTT.

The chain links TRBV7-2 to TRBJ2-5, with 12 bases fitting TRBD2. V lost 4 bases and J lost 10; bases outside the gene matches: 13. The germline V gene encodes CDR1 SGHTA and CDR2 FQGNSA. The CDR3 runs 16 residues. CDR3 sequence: CASSSSPGLAGWGQYF. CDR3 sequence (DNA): TGTGCCAGCAGCTCAAGCCCCGGACTAGCGGGGTGGGGCCAGTACTTC.

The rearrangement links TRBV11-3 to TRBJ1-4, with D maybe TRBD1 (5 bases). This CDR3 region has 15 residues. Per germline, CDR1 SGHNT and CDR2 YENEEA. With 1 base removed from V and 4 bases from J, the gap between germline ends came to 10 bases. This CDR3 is CASSLAAGSNEKLFF. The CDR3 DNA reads TGTGCCAGCAGCTTAGCGGCAGGGAGTAATGAAAAACTGTTTTTT. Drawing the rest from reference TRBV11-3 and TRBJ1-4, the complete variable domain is EAGVVQSPRYKIIEKKQPVAFWCNPISGHNTLYWYLQNLGQGPELLIRYENEEAVDDSQLPKDRFSAERLKGVDSTLKIQPAELGDSAVYLCASSLAAGSNEKLFFGSGTQLSVL.

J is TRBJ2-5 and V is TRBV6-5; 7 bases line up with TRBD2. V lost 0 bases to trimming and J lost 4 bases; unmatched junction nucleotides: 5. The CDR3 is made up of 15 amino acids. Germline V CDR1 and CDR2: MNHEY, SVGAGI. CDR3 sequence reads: CASSYSGGAGETQYF. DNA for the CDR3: TGTGCCAGCAGTTACTCGGGAGGGGCAGGAGAGACCCAGTACTTC.